Following are 29 T cell receptor beta chains from one sample sequenced in a study of T-cell reconstitution after alpha-beta-depleted transplantation in children (dated by TCRdb to the mid-2010s). Taken with the paper, the label for treatment or condition translates to: allogeneic hematopoietic cell transplantation with graft depleted of TCRalphabeta T cells and CD19 B cells. Library creation used PCR. Sequencing took place on an Illumina HiSeq 2500. TCR libraries were prepared with molecular barcoding, using unique molecular identifiers to normalize TCRbeta repertoire quantification. In TCRdb, the public reads were trimmed at Q25 with fastp and aligned with MiXCR, with productive beta chains retained. Each CDR3 protein appears once, grouped with its most common genes and DNA. The sample table shows about 200,000 distinct CDR3 sequences, and roughly 6.3% are seen once. About 4.4% of the sample lies in the top ten.

This specimen was PBMCs, taken before TCRalphabeta/CD19-depleted stem cell transplant. The receptors come from a girl under three years old with combined immunodeficiency, due to receive a stem cell transplant.

The chain links TRBV6-2 or TRBV6-3 to TRBJ2-7, with TRBD2 matching over 12 bases. In germline, CDR1 is MNHEY, CDR2 SVGEGT. V shed 5 bases, J shed 3 bases, and the junction held 5 bases outside the gene matches. This CDR3 has 15 amino acids. The CDR3 loop reads CASSGGLAGLYEQYF. Here the CDR3 DNA reads TGTGCCAGCAGTGGCGGACTAGCGGGACTCTACGAGCAGTACTTC.

This clonotype was recorded at least ten times. V gene TRBV7-9 combines with J gene TRBJ1-2; D is undetermined. CDR3 length: 14 residues. The germline V and J ends were trimmed by 4 bases and 8 bases, with 17 bases remaining between them. Germline V gives CDR1 SEHNR, CDR2 FQNEAQ (reference sequence). The CDR3, as DNA: TGTGCCAGCAGCTCACGGGTCCTTCCAGGAGGCTACACCTTC. As protein: CASSSRVLPGGYTF.

The sample holds many counts of this clonotype. This chain uses TRBV4-3 with TRBJ2-3; TRBD2 matches 9 bases. Germline CDR1 LGHNA, CDR2 YSLEER. Germline trimming cut 0 bases from V and 4 bases from J; bases unmatched to any gene: 8. The CDR3 loop spans 17 amino acids. The CDR3 nucleotides read TGCGCCAGCAGCCAAGATGAGACTAGCGGCCCCGCAGATACGCAGTATTTT. Residues: CASSQDETSGPADTQYF.

This clonotype was counted many times. The chain's CDR3 is CASSLFGQGATDTQYF. The CDR3 DNA reads as TGCGCCAGCAGTCTCTTCGGACAGGGGGCCACAGATACGCAGTATTTT. The rearrangement joins TRBV4-1 to TRBJ2-3, with TRBD1 matching over 11 bases. Trimming removed 6 bases from V and 2 bases from J; junction bases left unmatched: 7. Germline-derived CDR1 and CDR2 are MGHRA and YSYEKL. The CDR3 runs to 16 residues.

This clonotype has just a few counts. The chain couples TRBV29-1 to TRBJ1-3; maybe TRBD1 (5 bases). The germline V and J ends were trimmed by 1 base and 3 bases, with 10 bases remaining between them. Germline loops: CDR1 SQVTM, CDR2 ANQGSEA. The CDR3 consists of 14 residues. CDR3 amino acids: CSVEAGGFGNTIYF. In nucleotides, the CDR3 is TGCAGCGTTGAAGCCGGGGGATTTGGAAACACCATATATTTT.

This clonotype was picked up many times. The rearrangement joins TRBV5-1 to TRBJ1-4, with TRBD1 matching 10 bases. J lost 7 bases, V lost 5 bases, and 2 bases had no gene match. This CDR3 contains 13 residues. CDR1 is SGHRS and CDR2 is YFSETQ in the germline V gene. CDR3 DNA: TGCGCCAGCAGTTGGACAGGGGGTGAAAAACTGTTTTTT. Translating it yields CASSWTGGEKLFF. The whole variable domain, filled in from reference TRBV5-1 and TRBJ1-4, reads KAGVTQTPRYLIKTRGQQVTLSCSPISGHRSVSWYQQTPGQGLQFLFEYFSETQRNKGNFPGRFSGRQFSNSRSEMNVSTLELGDSALYLCASSWTGGEKLFFGSGTQLSVL.

This clonotype was seen at least ten times. The chain combines TRBV20-1 with TRBJ2-2, with D tentatively TRBD2 (6 bases). V shed 0 bases and J shed 3 bases, with 11 bases lying between them. Germline-derived CDR1 and CDR2 are DFQATT and SNEGSKA (reference sequence). The CDR3 contains 15 residues. The CDR3: CSARDPGDYTGELFF. The CDR3 DNA sequence: TGCAGTGCTAGAGATCCGGGGGACTACACCGGGGAGCTGTTTTTT.

This clonotype has a count of ten or more. The chain is built from TRBV15 and TRBJ2-1; 9 nucleotides align to TRBD1. CDR1 LNHNV and CDR2 YYDKDF come from the germline V gene (reference sequence). Trimming at V came to 0 bases and at J to 6 bases, leaving 3 bases not matched to a gene. The CDR3 spans 15 residues. As DNA, the CDR3 is TGTGCCACCAGCAGAGAGACAGGGGGAGTCAATGAGCAGTTCTTC. It yields the protein CATSRETGGVNEQFF. Full variable domain (rest looked up from reference TRBV15 and TRBJ2-1): DAMVIQNPRYQVTQFGKPVTLSCSQTLNHNVMYWYQQKSSQAPKLLFHYYDKDFNNEADTPDNFQSRRPNTSFCFLDIRSPGLGDTAMYLCATSRETGGVNEQFFGPGTRLTVL.

The sample holds a few counts of this clonotype. The chain links TRBV25-1 to TRBJ2-5, with no clear D. Germline values: CDR1 MGHDK, CDR2 SYGVNS. This CDR3 is 15 amino acids long. The V end was cut by 2 bases, the J end by 4 bases, with 14 bases between. The CDR3 loop reads CASSEGWETGETQYF. The CDR3 nucleotides read TGTGCCAGCAGTGAAGGGTGGGAAACGGGAGAGACCCAGTACTTC.

The sample holds many counts of this clonotype. The rearrangement joins TRBV29-1 to TRBJ2-2, with 7 bases lining up with TRBD2. This CDR3 spans 14 amino acids. With V trimmed by 4 bases and J by 5 bases, 7 bases remained unmatched. Germline lookup yields CDR1 SQVTM and CDR2 ANQGSEA. The CDR3 nucleotides are TGCAGCGTTGCGTTTCAGGGAGGGACCGGGGAGCTGTTTTTT. It specifies CSVAFQGGTGELFF.

This clonotype has a handful of counts. This rearrangement joins TRBV29-1 to TRBJ2-7, with 7 bases matching TRBD2. Germline CDR1 SQVTM, CDR2 ANQGSEA. The trim removed 5 bases at V and 2 bases at J, leaving 3 bases unmatched. The CDR3 spans 12 residues. CDR3 in amino acids: CSVRGGAYEQYF. The DNA for the CDR3 is TGCAGCGTTAGGGGAGGGGCCTACGAGCAGTACTTC.

Many counts were recorded for this clonotype. The chain joins TRBV12-3 or TRBV12-4 to TRBJ2-1; 7 bases are shared with TRBD2. V gave up 10 bases and J gave up 4 bases; unmatched junction bases: 1. There are 11 residues in the CDR3. For the CDR3, the DNA is TGTGCCACCGGGGGGTACAATGAGCAGTTCTTC. It yields the protein CATGGYNEQFF.

This clonotype was counted many times. The rearrangement uses TRBV7-6 and TRBJ2-7, with D possibly matching TRBD1 (6 bases). Between the trimmed V and J ends, which lost 4 bases and 0 bases, there was a span of 10 bases. From germline, CDR1 is SGHVS and CDR2 FNYEAQ. The CDR3 has 14 residues. In nucleotides, the CDR3 is TGTGCCAGCAGCTCCGGGACAAACTCCTACGAGCAGTACTTC. It specifies CASSSGTNSYEQYF.

At least ten counts were recorded for this clonotype. CDR3 residues: CSVEEETETYEQYF. CDR3 coding DNA: TGCAGCGTTGAAGAGGAGACGGAGACGTACGAGCAGTACTTC. The chain recombines TRBV29-1 with TRBJ2-7, with no clear D. Germline V gene data show CDR1 as SQVTM and CDR2 as ANQGSEA. V shed 0 bases and J shed 4 bases, with 13 bases lying between them. This CDR3 contains 14 residues.

This clonotype occurred many times. This chain links TRBV4-3 with TRBJ2-1; 16 nucleotides align to TRBD2. V lost 5 bases, J lost 0 bases, and 10 bases stayed unmatched. The V gene's germline CDR1 is LGHNA and CDR2 YSLEER. The CDR3 has 20 residues. The CDR3 loop is CASSEVEGLAGGSSYNEQFF. As DNA, the CDR3 is TGCGCCAGCAGCGAAGTAGAGGGACTAGCGGGAGGGAGCTCCTACAATGAGCAGTTCTTC.

The chain joins TRBV27 to TRBJ2-2; a possible D gene is TRBD2 (7 bases). CDR1 and CDR2 (germline): MNHEY, SMNVEV (reference sequence). The V and J ends lost 4 bases and 6 bases respectively, with 18 bases between them. This CDR3 has 16 residues. CDR3: CASSSRGGGPPGELFF. The CDR3 DNA follows: TGTGCCAGCAGTTCGAGGGGGGGGGGTCCTCCCGGGGAGCTGTTTTTT.

This clonotype showed up many times. The chain combines TRBV27 with TRBJ2-7, with a possible D match to TRBD1 (6 bases). Germline V gene data show CDR1 as MNHEY and CDR2 as SMNVEV (reference sequence). With 4 bases removed from V and 5 bases from J, the gap between germline ends came to 12 bases. This CDR3 has 13 amino acids. The CDR3 region is CASSSKQGNEQYF. The DNA of the CDR3 is TGTGCCAGCAGTTCAAAACAGGGAAACGAGCAGTACTTC.

This clonotype was observed many times. The chain couples TRBV12-3 or TRBV12-4 to TRBJ1-4; no definite D call. The CDR3 is made up of 14 amino acids. V was trimmed by 2 bases and J by 8 bases, leaving 12 bases between them. The CDR3 DNA is TGTGCCAGCAGTTTACAATCGGTCAAGGAAAAACTGTTTTTT. Its translation: CASSLQSVKEKLFF.

This clonotype showed up just a few times. The CDR3 protein is CASRLAAQDDTQYF. The CDR3 DNA reads as TGTGCCAGTAGGCTAGCGGCCCAGGATGATACGCAGTATTTT. The rearrangement joins TRBV19 to TRBJ2-3, with 7 bases fitting TRBD2. Germline CDR1 and CDR2: LNHDA and SQIVND (reference sequence). The CDR3 contains 14 residues. J was trimmed by 6 bases and V by 6 bases; bases with no gene match: 9. The complete variable domain, with remaining parts taken from reference TRBV19 and TRBJ2-3, reads DGGITQSPKYLFRKEGQNVTLSCEQNLNHDAMYWYRQDPGQGLRLIYYSQIVNDFQKGDIAEGYSVSREKKESFPLTVTSAQKNPTAFYLCASRLAAQDDTQYFGPGTRLTVL.

The rearrangement links TRBV6-1 to TRBJ1-6; TRBD1 matches 8 bases. The CDR3 extends over 16 amino acids. CDR1 and CDR2 from the germline V gene are MNHNS and SASEGT. V gave up 5 bases and J gave up 7 bases; unmatched junction bases: 10. CDR3 nucleotide sequence: TGTGCCAGCAGTCCGCTTCAGGGGGCGCGGAATTCACCCCTCCACTTT. This codes for CASSPLQGARNSPLHF.

The chain has TRBV9 and TRBJ2-7; D might be TRBD1 or TRBD2, each matching 5 bases. The germline V and J ends were trimmed by 2 bases and 6 bases, with 12 bases remaining between them. CDR1 and CDR2 (germline): SGDLS, YYNGEE. CDR3 length equals 13 residues. The CDR3 reads CASSVGTASEQYF. In DNA, the CDR3 is TGTGCCAGCAGCGTTGGGACGGCTAGCGAGCAGTACTTC.

This clonotype turned up a few times. The V gene is TRBV7-7, the J gene TRBJ2-2, with D hard to call. Germline V CDR1 and CDR2: SSHAT, FNYEAQ (reference sequence). The CDR3 is made up of 12 amino acids. Trimming left V 3 bases short and J 8 bases short, with 7 bases between. CDR3 residues: CASSFMGGELFF. The DNA of the CDR3 is TGTGCCAGCAGCTTCATGGGGGGGGAGCTGTTTTTT. Together with reference TRBV7-7 and TRBJ2-2, the CDR3 gives the full variable domain: GAGVSQSPRYKVTKRGQDVTLRCDPISSHATLYWYQQALGQGPEFLTYFNYEAQPDKSGLPSDRFSAERPEGSISTLTIQRTEQRDSAMYRCASSFMGGELFFGEGSRLTVL.

In its sample, this clonotype was seen many times. This chain links TRBV18 with TRBJ2-1, with 10 bases aligning to TRBD2. The CDR3 is made up of 16 amino acids. V lost 3 bases to trimming and J lost 8 bases; unmatched junction nucleotides: 10. Germline CDR1 is KGHSH and CDR2 is LQKENI. The CDR3 sequence: CASSPSTSGVDYEQFF. Here the CDR3 DNA reads TGTGCCAGCTCACCCTCAACTAGCGGGGTTGACTATGAGCAGTTCTTC.

This clonotype was seen ten or more times. At one end, the junction sequence differs from germline, possibly due to a read error. The genes are TRBV7-2 and TRBJ2-1, with 9 bases aligning to TRBD2. This CDR3 region has 14 residues. Per germline, CDR1 SGHTA and CDR2 FQGNSA. Here the CDR3 reads CASSLGTSVNGQFF. The CDR3 DNA is TGTGCCAGCAGCTTAGGGACTAGCGTTAATGGGCAGTTCTTC. Variable domain in full (rest from reference TRBV7-2 and TRBJ2-1): GAGVSQSPSNKVTEKGKDVELRCDPISGHTALYWYRQSLGQGLEFLIYFQGNSAPDKSGLPSDRFSAERTGGSVSTLTIQRTQQEDSAVYLCASSLGTSVNGQFFGPGTRLTVL.

In its sample, this clonotype was seen many times. The genes are TRBV6-2 or TRBV6-3 and TRBJ1-1; TRBD1 matches 10 bases. The CDR3 is 14 amino acids. Losses at the gene ends were 6 bases for V and 6 bases for J; bases not matched to a gene: 7. Germline lookup yields CDR1 MNHEY and CDR2 SVGEGT. CDR3 sequence reads: CASRLPGQGPEAFF. The CDR3 coding sequence is TGTGCCAGCAGACTACCGGGACAGGGGCCTGAAGCTTTCTTT.

CDR3 sequence (DNA): TGCGCCAGCAGCCCAGCCGCGTTTGGGGAAAAACTGTTTTTT. It encodes CASSPAAFGEKLFF. This chain uses TRBV4-3 with TRBJ1-4; D is unresolved. Trimming took off 4 bases at V and 8 bases at J, with 14 bases between the two ends. This CDR3 is built from 14 residues. Germline assignment: CDR1 LGHNA and CDR2 YSLEER.

This clonotype was seen at least ten times. The rearrangement uses TRBV6-2 or TRBV6-3 and TRBJ2-1, with a tentative D call TRBD1 (6 bases). This CDR3 has 16 amino acids. The ends were cut back, 6 bases at V and 4 bases at J, with 19 bases in the middle. From germline, CDR1 is MNHEY and CDR2 SVGEGT. Written as DNA, the CDR3 is TGTGCCAGCAGATCCCTGACAGGAACTTTATACAATGAGCAGTTCTTC. This sequence encodes CASRSLTGTLYNEQFF.

This clonotype was counted ten times or more. This chain connects TRBV7-9 to TRBJ2-1; 7 bases agree with TRBD2. CDR1 is SEHNR and CDR2 is FQNEAQ in the germline V gene (reference sequence). V shed 4 bases, J shed 2 bases, and the junction held 5 bases outside the gene matches. This CDR3 has 15 amino acids. CDR3 DNA: TGTGCCAGCAGCTATACTAGCGAACCCTACAATGAGCAGTTCTTC. Translation gives CASSYTSEPYNEQFF.

Ten or more counts support this clonotype. V and J are TRBV29-1 and TRBJ2-1; 7 positions agree with TRBD2. The CDR3 consists of 13 residues. V was pared by 4 bases and J by 9 bases, with 9 bases of the junction left unmatched. The germline V gene has CDR1 SQVTM and CDR2 ANQGSEA. This chain's CDR3 is CSVGPSGAVEQFF. The CDR3 DNA follows: TGCAGCGTTGGACCTAGCGGCGCGGTTGAGCAGTTCTTC.